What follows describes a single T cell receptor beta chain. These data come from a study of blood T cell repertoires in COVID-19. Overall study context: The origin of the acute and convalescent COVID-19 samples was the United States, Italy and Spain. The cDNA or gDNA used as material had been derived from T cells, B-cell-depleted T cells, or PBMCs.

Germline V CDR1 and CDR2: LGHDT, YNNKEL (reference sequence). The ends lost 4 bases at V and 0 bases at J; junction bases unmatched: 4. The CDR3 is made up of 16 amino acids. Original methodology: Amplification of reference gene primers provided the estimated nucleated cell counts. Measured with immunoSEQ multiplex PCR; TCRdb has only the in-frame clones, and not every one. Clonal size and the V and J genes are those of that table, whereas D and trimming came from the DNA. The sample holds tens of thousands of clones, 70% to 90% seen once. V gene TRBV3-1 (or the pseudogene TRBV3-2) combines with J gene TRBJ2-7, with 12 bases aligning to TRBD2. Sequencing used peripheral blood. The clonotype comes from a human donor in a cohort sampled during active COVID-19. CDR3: CASSPGTSGSSYEQYF. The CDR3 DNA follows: TGTGCCAGCAGCCCTGGGACTAGCGGGTCCTCCTACGAGCAGTACTTC.